This entry features one T cell receptor (beta chain) sequence. Its antigen remains undetermined. Base qualities were left out, and no much larger clone turns up one base away. From each donor, a single peripheral blood sample of approximately 0.11 L on average was drawn into heparinised tubes. A BD FACSAria II was used to sort naive, central memory, regulatory and stem cell-like memory CD4+ T cells with a panel that included CD45RO, CCR7, CD25, CD127, CD95 and CD27. A purity above 95% was achieved for all sorted populations. PBMCs were isolated immediately by Lymphoprep density gradient centrifugation and stained directly without culture. Samples were stained and sorted in pairs, with one healthy donor and one patient per experiment, so that batch effects were minimized. These data come from a study of beta chain features in type 1 diabetes (dated by TCRdb to the late 2010s). For the study in its entirety: Patients and healthy donors did not differ in mean age, gender distribution, total cell number or subset yield. A total of around 110,000,000 sorted cells were examined across all samples, and a strong correlation was observed between cell number per subset and RNA yield. The study compared TCRB repertoires of sorted circulating CD4+ T cell subsets between recently diagnosed type 1 diabetes patients and matched healthy donors. Naive and central memory subsets were obtained from all 30 or so donors, but regulatory and stem cell-like memory subsets were isolated from only 8 patients and roughly eight healthy donors.

The entire amount of isolated RNA was reverse transcribed using the High Capacity cDNA Reverse Transcription Kit, so the sequenced TCRB transcripts were expressed ones. Deep immunoSEQ sequencing was performed on naive, central memory and regulatory T cell samples, with an average of roughly 4 million total reads per sample. Sorted cells were lysed in RLT buffer and RNA was extracted with DNase-treated RNeasy Micro or Mini kits, depending on cell number. To prevent cross-contamination, each cell subset was processed individually, whereas patient and healthy donor samples were processed jointly. Using the immunoSEQ multiplex PCR, TCRB sequences were amplified from cDNA into 87-bp fragments spanning the CDR3 region. Amplicons were sequenced on the Illumina HiSeq platform. The authors processed their data as follows. PCR bias was computationally corrected using synthetic template baselines, reads within Hamming distance 2 were collapsed, and singletons that could not be merged were discarded. Reads were aligned against IMGT to assign V, D and J genes, CDR3 length and insertions or deletions at six rearrangement sites. Within each subset, clonotype counts were normalized to sorted cell number, after which true diversity and Gini coefficients were computed with the tcR R package. The overlap coefficient, calculated on TCRB nucleotide sequences, was used to quantify repertoire sharing. Out-of-frame TCRB sequences from naive cells were analyzed as a proxy for the pre-selection repertoire. This immuneACCESS table, as held by TCRdb, lists in-frame sequences with V and J called but not all clones. Of the missing ones, under half trace to an unresolved V gene in checked studies; the others have no known cause. The DNA was the basis for D and trimming; V, J and clone size are from that table. This sample holds about 360,000 clones; around 13% were observed only once. The ten largest clones add up to approximately 0.015% of the sample.

From the germline V gene (reference sequence), CDR1 is PRHDT and CDR2 is FYEKMQ. Trimming at the junction amounts to 5 bases on V and 10 bases on J, and the germline ends lie 23 bases apart. The CDR3 holds 15 amino acids from the cysteine to the phenylalanine. Here the CDR3 DNA is all that survives: 45 bases in frame from base 1. What the authors observed across the whole study: In all four CD4+ subsets, TCRB CDR3 length was moderately but significantly shorter in type 1 diabetes patients. At VDJ recombination sites, patients with type 1 diabetes made fewer insertions and deleted more nucleotides, a pattern implying thymic rearrangement abnormalities. Sequencing cDNA rather than genomic DNA could over-represent highly expressing activated cells, although activation and CD3 levels did not differ between groups. HLA sub-analyses involved small numbers of individuals, so any influence of HLA type on TCRB rearrangement remained unresolved. PCR may preferentially amplify shorter templates, but because patient and control samples were amplified and corrected together, any resulting skew would affect both groups equally. The naive, central memory and regulatory TCRB repertoires appeared to resemble one another more closely among patients than among healthy donors.

This chain joins TRBV13 to TRBJ1-1; there is no confident call for the D gene. The source of this sequence is a man aged 18 to 30 in good health. The sample consisted of naive CD4+ T cells from blood. The cell subset or site label, read with the paper, signifies: true naive CD4+ T cells. The CDR3 region reads CASSLRGGTIIGAFF. The nucleotides read TGTGCCAGCAGCCTCCGTGGAGGTACGATAATAGGAGCTTTCTTT.